The 10 T cell receptor beta chains in this list originate from one sample, sequenced in a study of blood T cells in healthy people across ages. A second PCR, run for roughly 7 to 11 cycles, used a sample-barcoded 5' primer plus a J-beta primer mix. Via MiXCR, TCRdb re-called the 5' RACE reads, giving one row per CDR3 protein. The sample lists 850,000 to 1,300,000 distinct CDR3 sequences, 45% seen once, with under 20% in the top ten. What was sequenced was blood. The receptors derive from a woman aged 60-75 years in good health.

This clonotype was seen a handful of times. The genes are TRBV27 and TRBJ2-1; either TRBD1 or TRBD2 may supply D (6 bases each). Germline CDR1 MNHEY, CDR2 SMNVEV (reference sequence). V shed 3 bases and J shed 9 bases, with 15 bases lying between them. This CDR3 has 14 residues. The CDR3 sequence: CASSLEGELSEQFF. The CDR3 region has the DNA TGTGCCAGCAGTTTGGAGGGGGAGTTGAGTGAGCAGTTCTTC.

The CDR3 DNA reads as TGTGCCAGCAGTGAAGGGGGACAGCTTGGTGAAAAACTGTTTTTT. Amino acid sequence: CASSEGGQLGEKLFF. The V and J genes are TRBV25-1 and TRBJ1-4, with 7 positions matching TRBD1. J was trimmed by 7 bases and V by 2 bases; bases with no gene match: 7. This CDR3 is 15 amino acids long. Germline V lookup: CDR1 MGHDK, CDR2 SYGVNS.

The J gene is TRBJ1-2, the V gene TRBV29-1, with 10 bases identical to TRBD1. The germline CDR1 and CDR2 sequences are SQVTM and ANQGSEA. This CDR3 is 13 amino acids long. J lost 8 bases, V lost 7 bases, and 10 bases had no gene match. Here the CDR3 reads CSANTGQGRGYTF. The CDR3 bases are TGCAGCGCAAACACGGGACAGGGGAGAGGCTACACCTTC.

The chain combines TRBV20-1 with TRBJ2-1, with D possibly called TRBD1 or TRBD2 (6 bases each). Per germline, CDR1 DFQATT and CDR2 SNEGSKA (reference sequence). V shed 6 bases and J shed 2 bases, with 17 bases lying between them. This CDR3 is 15 amino acids long. The CDR3 protein is CSAEGVGGTYNEQFF. The CDR3 DNA reads TGCAGTGCAGAGGGAGTAGGGGGGACCTACAATGAGCAGTTCTTC.

The rearrangement links TRBV20-1 to TRBJ2-1, with TRBD1 identical over 10 bases. Per germline, CDR1 DFQATT and CDR2 SNEGSKA (reference sequence). CDR3 size: 14 residues. Unmatched junction bases numbered 5, after V lost 5 bases and J lost 4 bases. The CDR3 nucleotides read TGCAGTGCTCGGCGGGACAGGGGTTACAATGAGCAGTTCTTC. Protein: CSARRDRGYNEQFF.

This CDR3 is CATSRDTYKQYF. The CDR3 DNA is TGTGCCACCAGCAGAGATACGTACAAGCAGTACTTC. The chain combines TRBV15 with TRBJ2-7; D gene uncertain. Per germline, CDR1 LNHNV and CDR2 YYDKDF (reference sequence). The V end was cut by 0 bases, the J end by 8 bases, with 8 bases between. The CDR3 runs 12 residues.

The gene calls are TRBV10-2 and TRBJ1-4; 9 nucleotides agree with TRBD1. Losses at the gene ends were 3 bases for V and 8 bases for J; bases not matched to a gene: 7. The CDR3 is made up of 15 amino acids. The V gene's germline CDR1 is WSHSY and CDR2 SAAADI. CDR3 sequence reads: CASSETGGAPEKLFF. CDR3 DNA: TGCGCCAGCAGTGAAACAGGGGGCGCCCCGGAAAAACTGTTTTTT.

The chain is built from TRBV2 and TRBJ1-5; D gene ambiguous. V shed 8 bases and J shed 3 bases, with 23 bases lying between them. CDR1 is SNHLY, CDR2 FYNNEI, per germline. This CDR3 is built from 17 residues. The CDR3 here is CASRGMPKGLINQPQHF. CDR3 coding DNA: TGTGCCAGCCGAGGCATGCCTAAGGGTTTGATCAATCAGCCCCAGCATTTT.

This chain connects TRBV20-1 to TRBJ2-4; D is perhaps TRBD1 (6 bases). Trimming pared 0 bases from V and 8 bases from J, leaving 14 bases between. The CDR3 length is 14 residues. Germline CDR1 is DFQATT and CDR2 is SNEGSKA (reference sequence). The CDR3 bases are TGCAGTGCTAGAGACCCCCGGACAGTATACATTCAGTACTTC. It encodes CSARDPRTVYIQYF.

This clonotype turned up a few times. The genes are TRBV5-1 and TRBJ2-7; tentatively, D is TRBD1 or TRBD2 (5 bases each). V lost 2 bases and J 7 bases, leaving 19 bases between the germline ends. Germline V gives CDR1 SGHRS, CDR2 YFSETQ. This CDR3 has 15 amino acids. Here the CDR3 reads CASSLLLGESGEQYF. CDR3 nucleotide sequence: TGCGCCAGCAGCTTACTATTGGGGGAGTCGGGTGAGCAGTACTTC.